A single sample is the source of the 17 T cell receptor beta chains below, sequenced in a study of blood T cell repertoires in COVID-19 (dated by TCRdb to 2018 to 2021). Libraries were made using the immunoSEQ multiplex PCR assay. The table comes from immuneACCESS by way of TCRdb, which keeps in-frame sequences with V and J called. Part of the clones is missing from these tables; in studies checked, under half for an unresolved V gene and the rest for unknown reasons. The sample table lists about 410,000 clones, over 75% of them with a count of one. The top ten hold about 1.4% of the sample. Sequenced material: peripheral blood. The receptors shown here come from a woman aged 40-49 years with COVID-19, enrolled during active disease.

J is TRBJ2-2 and V is TRBV7-3; 13 bases are a match to TRBD2. Germline V gives CDR1 SGHTA, CDR2 FQGTGA. With 6 bases clipped from V and 5 bases from J, the junction kept 3 bases outside the gene matches. The CDR3 spans 15 residues. CDR3 loop: CASRRLAGGTGELFF. The DNA of the CDR3 is TGTGCCAGCAGAAGACTAGCGGGAGGTACCGGGGAGCTGTTTTTT.

This chain uses TRBV28 with TRBJ1-1; 7 bases are shared with TRBD1. The V gene's germline CDR1 is MDHEN and CDR2 SYDVKM. V dropped 6 bases and J dropped 4; count of bases not matched to a gene: 17. This CDR3 contains 17 residues. This CDR3 is CASRPSRAKGARTEAFF. In DNA form, the CDR3 reads TGTGCCAGCAGACCATCCCGAGCAAAGGGGGCGCGCACTGAAGCTTTCTTT. The variable domain in full, with the rest retrieved from reference TRBV28 and TRBJ1-1, is DVKVTQSSRYLVKRTGEKVFLECVQDMDHENMFWYRQDPGLGLRLIYFSYDVKMKEKGDIPEGYSVSREKKERFSLILESASTNQTSMYLCASRPSRAKGARTEAFFGQGTRLTVV.

CDR3 region: CASSLARTSLTDTQYF. CDR3 coding DNA: TGTGCCAGCAGCTTAGCACGGACTAGTTTGACAGATACGCAGTATTTT. J is TRBJ2-3 and V is TRBV7-8; TRBD2 agrees at 7 bases. CDR1 and CDR2 from the germline V gene are SGHVS and FQNEAQ. The CDR3 consists of 16 residues. The trim removed 0 bases at V and 3 bases at J, leaving 6 bases unmatched. Full variable domain (remainder filled in from reference TRBV7-8 and TRBJ2-3): GAGVSQSPRYKVAKRGQDVALRCDPISGHVSLFWYQQALGQGPEFLTYFQNEAQLDKSGLPSDRFFAERPEGSVSTLKIQRTQQEDSAVYLCASSLARTSLTDTQYFGPGTRLTVL.

The chain links TRBV27 to TRBJ1-2; D is undetermined. The CDR3 has 13 residues. V lost 7 bases, J lost 8 bases, and 17 bases lay in between. CDR1 MNHEY and CDR2 SMNVEV come from the germline V gene (reference sequence). The CDR3, as DNA: TGTGCCAGCAAGAGGGCCTCGGCGGGGGGCTACACCTTC. Translated, it gives CASKRASAGGYTF.

J is TRBJ1-6 and V is TRBV27; 9 nucleotides line up with TRBD1. The CDR3 extends over 17 amino acids. The J segment lost 7 bases and the V segment lost 5 bases, leaving 12 bases of the junction unmatched. Germline V gene lookup returns CDR1 MNHEY and CDR2 SMNVEV (reference sequence). DNA of the CDR3: TGTGCCAGCAGTAGAAAACCAACGACAGGGGGAAATTCACCCCTCCACTTT. Translation gives CASSRKPTTGGNSPLHF.

CDR3 nucleotide sequence: TGTGCCAGCAGTTTAATAGTGACAGACTATGGCTACACCTTC. Amino acids: CASSLIVTDYGYTF. The chain is built from TRBV28 and TRBJ1-2; D is possibly TRBD1 (5 bases). Germline V gene lookup returns CDR1 MDHEN and CDR2 SYDVKM. With 2 bases removed from V and 3 bases from J, the gap between germline ends came to 10 bases. The CDR3 spans 14 residues.

The chain joins TRBV7-9 to TRBJ2-3, with D perhaps TRBD2 (5 bases). V lost 4 bases to trimming and J lost 1 base, with 12 bases between them. This CDR3 has 15 residues. Per the germline V gene, CDR1 is SEHNR and CDR2 is FQNEAQ (reference sequence). CDR3: CASSSSGSGTDTQYF. CDR3 nucleotides: TGTGCCAGCAGCTCCTCGGGATCCGGCACAGATACGCAGTATTTT.

The chain recombines TRBV27 with TRBJ1-2, with 7 bases that match TRBD1. Trimming at V came to 8 bases and at J to 6 bases, leaving 6 bases not matched to a gene. The CDR3 consists of 12 residues. CDR1 and CDR2 from the germline V gene are MNHEY and SMNVEV (reference sequence). The CDR3 nucleotides read TGTGCCAGCTATGGGACAGTCCATGGCTACACCTTC. Its protein product is CASYGTVHGYTF.

The chain combines TRBV5-3 with TRBJ1-5; 9 bases fit TRBD1. TRBV5-3 is flagged as an ORF with uncertain function. V shed 5 bases and J 6 bases; nucleotides not matched to a gene: 9. The CDR3 totals 15 residues. Here the CDR3 reads CARRSGTGRRQPQHF. The CDR3 bases are TGTGCCAGAAGATCCGGGACAGGGAGGCGTCAGCCCCAGCATTTT.

The chain joins TRBV6-2 or TRBV6-3 to TRBJ2-7; 8 bases agree with TRBD2. CDR1 is MNHEY, CDR2 SVGEGT, per germline. The CDR3 has 17 residues. J gave up 0 bases and V 5 bases, and 12 bases lay outside the gene matches. The CDR3 sequence: CASSSPTWAGGSYEQYF. CDR3 DNA sequence: TGTGCCAGCAGTAGCCCTACCTGGGCGGGGGGCTCCTACGAGCAGTACTTC.

The J gene is TRBJ1-2, the V gene TRBV5-1; 7 bases are shared with TRBD1. This CDR3 contains 16 residues. Germline V gene lookup returns CDR1 SGHRS and CDR2 YFSETQ. Trimming took 5 bases from V and 9 from J; bases not matched to a gene: 19. CDR3 sequence reads: CASRNDPQLQGSRYTF. The CDR3 coding sequence is TGCGCCAGCAGGAATGACCCACAATTACAGGGGAGTCGCTACACCTTC.

The rearrangement uses TRBV19 and TRBJ1-5; D is unresolved. Deletions cut 3 bases from V and 7 bases from J, with 7 bases between. The CDR3 totals 12 residues. The germline gives CDR1 LNHDA, CDR2 SQIVND (reference sequence). DNA of the CDR3: TGTGCCAGTAGTATCGCGATGCAGCCCCAGCATTTT. Protein product: CASSIAMQPQHF.

This clone was detected once. The chain uses TRBV28 and TRBJ2-3, with 8 bases matching TRBD2. CDR1 and CDR2 from the germline V gene are MDHEN and SYDVKM. The CDR3 spans 18 residues. Trimming removed 8 bases from V and 1 base from J; junction bases left unmatched: 17. The DNA for the CDR3 is TGTGCCAGCGGGTTACAACCCAATAGCGGGAACGGCACAGATACGCAGTATTTT. This gives the protein CASGLQPNSGNGTDTQYF.

The genes are TRBV19 and TRBJ2-6, with TRBD1 as a possible D gene (5 bases). Germline CDR1 LNHDA, CDR2 SQIVND (reference sequence). The CDR3 totals 10 residues. V was clipped by 8 bases and J by 19 bases, with 15 bases between them. Here the CDR3 reads CASGPDTLTF. CDR3 coding DNA: TGTGCCAGTGGGCCGGACACTCTTACTTTC.

The CDR3 spells CASSLGGGGTTEAFF. CDR3 coding DNA: TGTGCCAGCAGTTTAGGAGGGGGCGGGACCACTGAAGCTTTCTTT. The chain carries TRBV27 and TRBJ1-1, with 7 bases fitting TRBD1. Germline lookup yields CDR1 MNHEY and CDR2 SMNVEV (reference sequence). V lost 2 bases to trimming and J lost 4 bases; unmatched junction nucleotides: 7. There are 15 residues in the CDR3.

The J gene is TRBJ1-1, the V gene TRBV4-2; D unresolved. Trimming shortened V by 6 bases and J by 7 bases, and 12 bases separated the two germline ends. Germline values: CDR1 LGHNA, CDR2 YNFKEQ. CDR3 length: 12 residues. This CDR3 reads CASRAGYGEAFF. The CDR3 DNA follows: TGTGCCAGCAGGGCCGGGTACGGTGAAGCTTTCTTT.

The chain recombines TRBV7-2 with TRBJ1-5; 7 nucleotides align to TRBD1. The junction had 5 bases not matched to a gene; V was cut back by 3 bases and J by 6 bases. Germline-derived CDR1 and CDR2 are SGHTA and FQGNSA. This CDR3 has 14 amino acids. The CDR3 region is CASSFLAGGQPQHF. CDR3 coding DNA: TGTGCCAGCAGCTTTTTGGCAGGGGGTCAGCCCCAGCATTTT.